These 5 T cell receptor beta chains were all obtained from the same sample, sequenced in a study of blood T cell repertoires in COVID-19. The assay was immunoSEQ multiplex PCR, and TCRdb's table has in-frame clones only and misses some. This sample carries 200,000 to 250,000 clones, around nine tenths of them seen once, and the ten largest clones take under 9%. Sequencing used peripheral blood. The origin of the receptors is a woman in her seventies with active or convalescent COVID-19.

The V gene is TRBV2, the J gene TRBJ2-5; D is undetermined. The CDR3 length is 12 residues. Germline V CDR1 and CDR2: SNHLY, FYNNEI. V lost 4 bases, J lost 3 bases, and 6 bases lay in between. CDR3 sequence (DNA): TGTGCCAGCAGTGGTTTCGAAGAGACCCAGTACTTC. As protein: CASSGFEETQYF.

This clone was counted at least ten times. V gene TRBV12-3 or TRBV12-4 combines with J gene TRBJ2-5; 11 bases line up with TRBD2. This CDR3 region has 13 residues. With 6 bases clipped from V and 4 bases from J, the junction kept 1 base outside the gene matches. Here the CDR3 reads CASRTSGVETQYF. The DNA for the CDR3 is TGTGCCAGCAGGACTAGCGGGGTAGAGACCCAGTACTTC.

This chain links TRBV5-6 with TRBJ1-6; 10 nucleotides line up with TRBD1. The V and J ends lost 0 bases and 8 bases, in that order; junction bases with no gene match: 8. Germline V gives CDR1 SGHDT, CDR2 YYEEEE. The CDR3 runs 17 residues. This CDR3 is CASSLVRFGTGDSPLHF. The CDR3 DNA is TGTGCCAGCAGCTTGGTTCGGTTTGGGACAGGGGATTCACCCCTCCACTTT.

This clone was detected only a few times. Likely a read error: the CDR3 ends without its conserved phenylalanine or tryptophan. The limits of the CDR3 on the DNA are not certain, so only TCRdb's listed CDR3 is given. This CDR3 is CASSEQGRMGI. The V call is TRBV2, the J call TRBJ1-2; no check of the table's D call, TRBD1, against the DNA was made. Germline CDR1 SNHLY, CDR2 FYNNEI. The length of the CDR3 is 11 amino acids, counting both ends.

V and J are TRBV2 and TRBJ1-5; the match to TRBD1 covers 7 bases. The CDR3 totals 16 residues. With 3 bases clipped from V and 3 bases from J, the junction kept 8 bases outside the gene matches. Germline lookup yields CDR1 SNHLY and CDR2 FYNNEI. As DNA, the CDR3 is TGTGCCAGCAGTGAGGTTGGGACAGAAGCCAATCAGCCCCAGCATTTT. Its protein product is CASSEVGTEANQPQHF.